Below, 9 T cell receptor beta chains from the same sample are listed, as sequenced in a study of CD8 T cells in Susac syndrome. The authors reverse transcribed about 0.5 to 1 ug RNA with random hexamers. MiXCR, run by TCRdb on the immunoSEQ multiplex PCR reads, gives a single entry per CDR3 protein. In the table there are 130,000 or so distinct CDR3 sequences, around 91% of which are singletons. Sequencing input: CD8+ T cells from PBMCs. The receptors were sampled from a human donor with multiple sclerosis.

This rearrangement joins TRBV28 to TRBJ2-1, with TRBD1 matching over 7 bases. The germline gives CDR1 MDHEN, CDR2 SYDVKM. V gave up 5 bases and J gave up 9 bases; unmatched junction bases: 13. This CDR3 has 15 amino acids. The DNA of the CDR3 is TGTGCCAGCAGTCCCTTCGACAGGGTCAACTTTGAGCAGTTCTTC. This gives the protein CASSPFDRVNFEQFF.

The chain carries TRBV27 and TRBJ2-3; either TRBD1 or TRBD2 may fit D (5 bases each). Germline-derived CDR1 and CDR2 are MNHEY and SMNVEV (reference sequence). The CDR3 loop spans 15 amino acids. V lost 5 bases and J lost 2, with 14 bases in between. CDR3: CASSPFGALTDTQYF. The DNA of the CDR3 is TGTGCCAGCAGTCCATTCGGGGCCCTCACAGATACGCAGTATTTT.

The chain's CDR3 is CASSWSSGSVTGELFF. The CDR3 DNA reads TGTGCCAGCAGCTGGTCTAGCGGGAGCGTCACCGGGGAGCTGTTTTTT. This sequence joins TRBV7-2 and TRBJ2-2, with 10 bases fitting TRBD2. The germline gives CDR1 SGHTA, CDR2 FQGNSA. Trimming at V came to 4 bases and at J to 4 bases, leaving 6 bases not matched to a gene. The CDR3 spans 16 residues.

This chain uses TRBV3-1 with TRBJ2-1; D possibly corresponds to TRBD1 (6 bases). Trimming pared 3 bases from V and 3 bases from J, leaving 9 bases between. This CDR3 spans 14 amino acids. Germline loops: CDR1 LGHDT, CDR2 YNNKEL (reference sequence). In nucleotides, the CDR3 is TGTGCCAGCAGCCAGGGGACACTCTACAATGAGCAGTTCTTC. It specifies CASSQGTLYNEQFF.

The chain links TRBV27 to TRBJ1-5, with unresolved D. The CDR3 runs 13 residues. Germline V gene data show CDR1 as MNHEY and CDR2 as SMNVEV (reference sequence). V was cut by 6 bases and J by 1 base, with 7 bases left in between. The CDR3: CASSYTSNQPQHF. CDR3 bases: TGTGCCAGCAGCTACACCAGCAATCAGCCCCAGCATTTT.

The V gene is TRBV29-1, the J gene TRBJ2-3, with 16 bases lining up with TRBD2. There are 17 residues in the CDR3. Per the germline V gene, CDR1 is SQVTM and CDR2 is ANQGSEA. The V segment lost 4 bases and the J segment 1 base; nucleotides outside the gene matches: 5. The CDR3 here is CSVAGTSGRAGTDTQYF. The CDR3 DNA reads TGCAGCGTTGCCGGGACTAGCGGGAGGGCCGGCACAGATACGCAGTATTTT.

The CDR3 is CASSGARGTSPYEQYF. The DNA for the CDR3 is TGTGCCAGCAGCGGGGCTAGAGGGACTAGTCCCTACGAGCAGTACTTC. The V and J genes are TRBV7-9 and TRBJ2-7; TRBD2 aligns across 8 bases. Losses at the gene ends were 5 bases for V and 2 bases for J; bases not matched to a gene: 11. The germline V gene has CDR1 SEHNR and CDR2 FQNEAQ (reference sequence). The CDR3 consists of 16 residues.

This clonotype was seen more than once but under ten times. The chain recombines TRBV4-1 with TRBJ2-1; the match to TRBD2 covers 7 bases. Trimming took 5 bases from V and 8 from J; bases not matched to a gene: 9. Germline-derived CDR1 and CDR2 are MGHRA and YSYEKL. The CDR3 loop spans 14 amino acids. The CDR3: CASSSAGVGYEQFF. CDR3 sequence (DNA): TGCGCCAGCAGCAGCGCGGGAGTAGGCTATGAGCAGTTCTTC.

J is TRBJ2-7 and V is TRBV12-3 or TRBV12-4; 8 bases fit TRBD2. The ends lost 7 bases at V and 5 bases at J; junction bases unmatched: 10. CDR3 length: 14 residues. CDR3 sequence: CASNQAGAANEQYF. Written as DNA, the CDR3 is TGTGCCAGCAACCAAGCGGGAGCAGCTAACGAGCAGTACTTC.